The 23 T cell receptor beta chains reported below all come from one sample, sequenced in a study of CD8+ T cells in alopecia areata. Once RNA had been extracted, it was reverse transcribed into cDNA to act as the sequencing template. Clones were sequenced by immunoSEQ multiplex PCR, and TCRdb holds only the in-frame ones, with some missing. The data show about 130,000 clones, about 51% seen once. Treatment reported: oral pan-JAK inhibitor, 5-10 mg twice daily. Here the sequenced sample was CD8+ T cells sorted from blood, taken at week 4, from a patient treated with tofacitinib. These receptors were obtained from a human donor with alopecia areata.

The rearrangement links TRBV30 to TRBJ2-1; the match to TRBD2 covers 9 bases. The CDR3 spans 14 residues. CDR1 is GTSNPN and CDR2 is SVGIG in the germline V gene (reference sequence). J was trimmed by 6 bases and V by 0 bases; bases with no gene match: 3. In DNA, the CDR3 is TGTGCCTGGAGTGTACTAGCGGGCCCCAATGAGCAGTTCTTC. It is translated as CAWSVLAGPNEQFF.

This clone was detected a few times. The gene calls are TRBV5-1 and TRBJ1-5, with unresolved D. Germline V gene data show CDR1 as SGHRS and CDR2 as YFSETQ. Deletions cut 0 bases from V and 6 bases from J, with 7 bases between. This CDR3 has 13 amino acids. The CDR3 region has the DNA TGCGCCAGCAGCTTGGGTGGGTTTCAGCCCCAGCATTTT. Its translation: CASSLGGFQPQHF.

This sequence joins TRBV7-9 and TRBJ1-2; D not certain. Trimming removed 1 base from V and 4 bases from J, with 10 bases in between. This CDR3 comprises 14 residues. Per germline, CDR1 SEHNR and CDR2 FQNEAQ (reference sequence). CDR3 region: CASSLERITYGYTF. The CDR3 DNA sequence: TGTGCCAGCAGCTTAGAGCGGATTACCTATGGCTACACCTTC.

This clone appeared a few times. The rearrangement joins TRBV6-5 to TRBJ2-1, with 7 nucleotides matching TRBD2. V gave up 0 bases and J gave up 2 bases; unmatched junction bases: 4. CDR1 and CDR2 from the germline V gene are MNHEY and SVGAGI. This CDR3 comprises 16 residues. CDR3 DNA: TGTGCCAGCAGTTACTCATCGGCGGGGGCCTACAATGAGCAGTTCTTC. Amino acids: CASSYSSAGAYNEQFF.

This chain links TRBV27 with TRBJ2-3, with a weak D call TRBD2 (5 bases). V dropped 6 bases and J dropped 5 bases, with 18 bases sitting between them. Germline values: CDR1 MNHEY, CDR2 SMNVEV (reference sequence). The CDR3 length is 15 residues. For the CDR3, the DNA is TGTGCCAGCAGCCCAATCGTTTCGGGGTTAGATACGCAGTATTTT. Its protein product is CASSPIVSGLDTQYF.

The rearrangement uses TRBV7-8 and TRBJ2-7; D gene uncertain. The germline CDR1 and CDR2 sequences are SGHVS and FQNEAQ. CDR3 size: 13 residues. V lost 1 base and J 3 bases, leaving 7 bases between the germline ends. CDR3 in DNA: TGTGCCAGCAGCTTAGAGCCCGTCTACGAGCAGTACTTC. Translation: CASSLEPVYEQYF.

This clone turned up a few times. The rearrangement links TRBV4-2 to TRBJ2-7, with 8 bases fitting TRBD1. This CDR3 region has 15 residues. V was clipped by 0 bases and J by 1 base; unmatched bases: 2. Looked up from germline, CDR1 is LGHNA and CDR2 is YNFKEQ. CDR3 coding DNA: TGTGCCAGCAGCCAAGAGGGACAGGCGTCCTACGAGCAGTACTTC. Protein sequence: CASSQEGQASYEQYF.

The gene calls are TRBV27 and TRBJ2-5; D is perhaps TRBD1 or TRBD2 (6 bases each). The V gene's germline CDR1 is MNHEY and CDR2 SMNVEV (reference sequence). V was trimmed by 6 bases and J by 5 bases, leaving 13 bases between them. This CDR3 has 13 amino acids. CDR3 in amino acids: CASRQGGLETQYF. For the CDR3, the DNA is TGTGCCAGCAGACAGGGAGGTTTGGAGACCCAGTACTTC.

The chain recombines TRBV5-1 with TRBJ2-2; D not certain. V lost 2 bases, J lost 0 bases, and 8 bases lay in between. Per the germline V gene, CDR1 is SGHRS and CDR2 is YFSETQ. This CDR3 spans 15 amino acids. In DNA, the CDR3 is TGCGCCAGCAGCTTCAGGAGACCGAACACCGGGGAGCTGTTTTTT. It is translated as CASSFRRPNTGELFF.

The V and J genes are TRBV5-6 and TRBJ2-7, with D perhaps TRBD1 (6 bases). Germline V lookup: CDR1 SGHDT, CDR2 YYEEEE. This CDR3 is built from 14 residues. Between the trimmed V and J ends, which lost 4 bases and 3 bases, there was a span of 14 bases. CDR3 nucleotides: TGTGCCAGCAGCACACAGGGTTACCTCTACGAGCAGTACTTC. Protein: CASSTQGYLYEQYF.

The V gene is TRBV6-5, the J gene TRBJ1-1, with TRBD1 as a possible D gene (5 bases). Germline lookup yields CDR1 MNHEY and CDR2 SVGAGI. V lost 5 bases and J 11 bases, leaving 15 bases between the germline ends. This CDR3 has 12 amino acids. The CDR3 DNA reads TGTGCCAGCAGTCGGGGGGACCATAAGGCTTTCTTT. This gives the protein CASSRGDHKAFF.

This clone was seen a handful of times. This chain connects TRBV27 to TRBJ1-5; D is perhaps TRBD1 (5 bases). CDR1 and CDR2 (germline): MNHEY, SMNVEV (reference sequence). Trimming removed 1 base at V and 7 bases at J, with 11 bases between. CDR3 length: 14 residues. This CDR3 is CASSLWPGRQPQHF. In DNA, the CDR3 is TGTGCCAGCAGTTTATGGCCAGGGAGACAGCCCCAGCATTTT.

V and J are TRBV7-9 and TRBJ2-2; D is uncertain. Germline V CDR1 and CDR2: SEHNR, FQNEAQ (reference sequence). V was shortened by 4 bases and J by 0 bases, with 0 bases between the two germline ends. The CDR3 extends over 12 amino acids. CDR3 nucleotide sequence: TGTGCCAGCAGCTCGAACACCGGGGAGCTGTTTTTT. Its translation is CASSSNTGELFF.

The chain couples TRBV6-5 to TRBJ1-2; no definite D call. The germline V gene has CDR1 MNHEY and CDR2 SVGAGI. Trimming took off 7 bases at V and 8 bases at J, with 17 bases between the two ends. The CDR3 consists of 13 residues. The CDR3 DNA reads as TGTGCCAGCACCAATCTGGGAGAGTACGGCTACACCTTC. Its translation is CASTNLGEYGYTF.

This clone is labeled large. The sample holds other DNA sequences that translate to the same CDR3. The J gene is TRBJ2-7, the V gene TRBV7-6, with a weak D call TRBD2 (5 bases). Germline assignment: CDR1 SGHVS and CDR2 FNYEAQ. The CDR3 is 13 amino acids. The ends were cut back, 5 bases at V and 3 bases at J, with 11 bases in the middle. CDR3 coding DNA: TGTGCCAGCAGCAGCGGACCCAACTACGAGCAGTACTTC. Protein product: CASSSGPNYEQYF.

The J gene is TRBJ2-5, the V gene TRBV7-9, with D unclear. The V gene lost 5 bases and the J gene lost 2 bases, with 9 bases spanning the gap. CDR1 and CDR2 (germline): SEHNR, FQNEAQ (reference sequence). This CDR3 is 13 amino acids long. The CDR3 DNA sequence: TGTGCCAGCAGCCCCAGCGAACAAGAGACCCAGTACTTC. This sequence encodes CASSPSEQETQYF.

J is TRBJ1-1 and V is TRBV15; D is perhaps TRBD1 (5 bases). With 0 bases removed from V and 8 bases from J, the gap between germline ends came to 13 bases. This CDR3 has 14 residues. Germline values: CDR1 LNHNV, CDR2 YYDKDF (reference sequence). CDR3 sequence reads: CATSREGLPGEAFF. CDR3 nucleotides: TGTGCCACCAGCAGAGAGGGACTTCCGGGCGAAGCTTTCTTT.

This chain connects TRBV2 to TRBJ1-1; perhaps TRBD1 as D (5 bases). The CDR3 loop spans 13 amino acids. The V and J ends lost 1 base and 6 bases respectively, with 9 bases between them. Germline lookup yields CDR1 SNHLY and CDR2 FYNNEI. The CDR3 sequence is CASSEGGFAEAFF. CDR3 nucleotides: TGTGCCAGCAGTGAAGGGGGGTTTGCTGAAGCTTTCTTT.

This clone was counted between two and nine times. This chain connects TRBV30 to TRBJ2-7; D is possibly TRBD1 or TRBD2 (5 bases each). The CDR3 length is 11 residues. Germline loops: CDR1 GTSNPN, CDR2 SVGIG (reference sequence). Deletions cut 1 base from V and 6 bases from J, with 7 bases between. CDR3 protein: CAWSGGAEQYF. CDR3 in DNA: TGTGCCTGGAGTGGAGGGGCCGAGCAGTACTTC.

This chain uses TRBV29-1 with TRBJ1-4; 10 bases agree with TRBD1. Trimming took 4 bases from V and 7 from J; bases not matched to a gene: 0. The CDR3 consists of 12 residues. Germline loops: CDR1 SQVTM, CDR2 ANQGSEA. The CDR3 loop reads CSVGTGGEKLFF. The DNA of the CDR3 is TGCAGCGTTGGGACAGGGGGTGAAAAACTGTTTTTT.

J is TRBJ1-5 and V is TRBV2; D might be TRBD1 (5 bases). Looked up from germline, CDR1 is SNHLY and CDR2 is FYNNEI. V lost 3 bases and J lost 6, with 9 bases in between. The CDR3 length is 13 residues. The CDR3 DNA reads TGTGCCAGCAGTGAGGCAGGGCCTCAGCCCCAGCATTTT. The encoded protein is CASSEAGPQPQHF.

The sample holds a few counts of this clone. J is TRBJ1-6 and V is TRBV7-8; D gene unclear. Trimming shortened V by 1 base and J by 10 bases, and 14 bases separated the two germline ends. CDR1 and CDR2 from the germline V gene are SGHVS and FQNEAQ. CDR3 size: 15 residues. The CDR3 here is CASSLDIWAGSPLHF. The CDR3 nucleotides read TGTGCCAGCAGCTTAGACATCTGGGCGGGATCACCCCTCCACTTT. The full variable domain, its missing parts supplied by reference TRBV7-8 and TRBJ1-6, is GAGVSQSPRYKVAKRGQDVALRCDPISGHVSLFWYQQALGQGPEFLTYFQNEAQLDKSGLPSDRFFAERPEGSVSTLKIQRTQQEDSAVYLCASSLDIWAGSPLHFGNGTRLTVT.

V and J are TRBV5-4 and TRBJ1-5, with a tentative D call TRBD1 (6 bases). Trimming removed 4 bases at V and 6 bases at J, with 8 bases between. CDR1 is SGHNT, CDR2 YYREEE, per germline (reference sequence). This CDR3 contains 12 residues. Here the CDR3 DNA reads TGTGCCAGCAGCCTCAGGGGTCAGCCCCAGCATTTT. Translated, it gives CASSLRGQPQHF.